The clone carrying this T cell receptor (beta chain) was observed many times. As yet, its antigen is unknown. This sample stems from a study of CD8 T cells in ankylosing spondylitis. Regarding the study as a whole: Typical of ankylosing spondylitis blood, it appeared, was a TCR beta motif of roughly eight highly homologous variants. Reported data indicate significant enrichment of disease-linked clones within matched ankylosing spondylitis synovial fluid. Clones linked with disease were CD8+ and fairly uncommon in the peripheral blood.

Trimming removed 0 bases at V and 5 bases at J, with 7 bases between. The CDR3 runs 13 residues. Germline CDR1 DFQATT, CDR2 SNEGSKA (reference sequence). Construction of TCR beta libraries was performed using quantitative 5'-RACE with molecular barcodes. TCRdb redid the calling of the 5' RACE reads with MiXCR, one entry per CDR3 protein. The table records around 140,000 distinct CDR3 sequences, 10% to 12% of them present only once. V is TRBV20-1 and J is TRBJ2-2; D remains ambiguous. The sequence was obtained from a female donor with ankylosing spondylitis or in good health (not recorded which). Sequencing input: blood, either unsorted or a sorted T cell fraction (not recorded which). The CDR3 loop reads CSARDLGTGELFF. In DNA form, the CDR3 reads TGCAGTGCTAGAGATCTAGGGACCGGGGAGCTGTTTTTT.